The present T cell receptor (beta chain) was sequenced within a study of PD-L1 blockade in urothelial cancer. Study-wide background: Investigators checked blood 3 weeks (second dose) and 6 weeks after treatment start. Findings and limits, study-wide: More expansion of tumor-associated blood clones, seen at 3 weeks, marked durable-benefit patients.

Synthetic templates analogous to TCR were spiked into all PCRs individually. Sequenced by immunoSEQ multiplex PCR; TCRdb stores in-frame clones only, minus some. The data contain around 38,000 clones, over 75% of them singletons. Comment on this clone: What it binds is not known.

The sample's time point: pretreatment peripheral blood. This CDR3 comprises 14 residues. Trimming shortened V by 0 bases and J by 6 bases, and 12 bases separated the two germline ends. CDR1 and CDR2 (germline): SGHDT, YYEEEE. This clonotype was obtained from a man between 60 and 75 years old with urothelial cancer. The sequencing used PBMCs, collected around atezolizumab (anti-PD-L1) treatment. The chain recombines TRBV5-6 with TRBJ2-5; D might be TRBD1 (5 bases). The DNA of the CDR3 is TGTGCCAGCAGCTTGGCCCAGGGTCGCCAGACCCAGTACTTC. Its protein is CASSLAQGRQTQYF.